These 31 T cell receptor beta chains came from one sample sequenced in a study of cytomegalovirus exposure and HLA in healthy donors. Data came from immunoSEQ multiplex PCR; TCRdb stores just in-frame clones and leaves some out. The sample lists some 150,000 clones, about 87% occurring once. The specimen was PBMCs. The receptor source for this set is a man younger than 35 in good health and CMV-seropositive.

The chain uses TRBV10-3 and TRBJ2-7, with 7 bases identical to TRBD1. The trim removed 4 bases at V and 2 bases at J, leaving 2 bases unmatched. The CDR3 covers 13 residues. Germline CDR1 reads ENHRY; CDR2 reads SYGVKD. CDR3 sequence (DNA): TGTGCCATCAGTGCGGGACAGCCCTACGAGCAGTACTTC. It encodes CAISAGQPYEQYF.

The genes are TRBV18 and TRBJ2-3, with 9 bases that match TRBD2. The germline V gene has CDR1 KGHSH and CDR2 LQKENI. CDR3 length: 16 amino acids. The junction had 7 bases not matched to a gene; V was cut back by 1 base and J by 5 bases. The CDR3 spells CASSPRQLAGKDTQYF. The CDR3 region has the DNA TGTGCCAGCTCACCACGTCAGCTAGCGGGGAAAGATACGCAGTATTTT.

This clone was observed a handful of times. The J gene is TRBJ1-1, the V gene TRBV7-6; D gene uncertain. The CDR3 sequence is 14 residues long. Germline CDR1 and CDR2: SGHVS and FNYEAQ. Trimming removed 1 base at V and 1 base at J, with 7 bases between. The DNA for the CDR3 is TGTGCCAGCAGCTTAGGCGGCCCGAACACTGAAGCTTTCTTT. Residues: CASSLGGPNTEAFF.

The chain couples TRBV16 to TRBJ1-2; 8 bases agree with TRBD1. CDR1 KGHSY and CDR2 FQNENV come from the germline V gene. This CDR3 has 11 residues. Losses at the gene ends were 4 bases for V and 14 bases for J; bases not matched to a gene: 6. CDR3 nucleotides: TGTGCCAGCAGCCCCCGGACAGGGTCAACCTTC. Translated, it gives CASSPRTGSTF.

The table lists this clone with a few counts. This rearrangement joins TRBV6-5 to TRBJ1-6; 7 nucleotides line up with TRBD1. Trimming cost V 2 bases and J 7 bases; bases outside gene matches: 2. The CDR3 consists of 14 residues. Germline V gene lookup returns CDR1 MNHEY and CDR2 SVGAGI. The DNA of the CDR3 is TGTGCCAGCAGTTACCTACAGGGGAATTCACCCCTCCACTTT. Its translation: CASSYLQGNSPLHF.

The V and J genes are TRBV7-2 and TRBJ2-7; the match to TRBD2 covers 9 bases. V gave up 8 bases and J gave up 6 bases; unmatched junction bases: 11. This CDR3 has 14 amino acids. Germline V gene data show CDR1 as SGHTA and CDR2 as FQGNSA. CDR3 coding DNA: TGTGCCAGCGGCATTAGCGGGAGTGGGCGCGAGCAGTACTTC. Protein product: CASGISGSGREQYF.

V is TRBV30 and J is TRBJ2-7, with 8 bases matching TRBD1. CDR3 length: 13 amino acids. Unmatched junction bases numbered 6, after V lost 2 bases and J lost 6 bases. CDR1 and CDR2 (germline): GTSNPN, SVGIG (reference sequence). The CDR3 loop is CAWSPSGGAEQYF. CDR3 sequence (DNA): TGTGCCTGGAGTCCCTCAGGGGGCGCCGAGCAGTACTTC.

As concerns this clone: The junction and the germline gene differ at one end; a read error may be behind it. V and J are TRBV4-1 and TRBJ1-1, with a tentative D call TRBD1 (6 bases). Per the germline V gene, CDR1 is MGHRA and CDR2 is YSYEKL. The CDR3 extends over 12 amino acids. CDR3 sequence: CASSQETGERHF. In DNA, the CDR3 is TGCGCCAGCAGCCAAGAGACAGGAGAACGCCACTTT.

This chain links TRBV28 with TRBJ2-7, with a weak D call TRBD1 (6 bases). Germline-derived CDR1 and CDR2 are MDHEN and SYDVKM. V shed 3 bases and J shed 1 base, with 13 bases lying between them. The CDR3 is 15 residues long. CDR3 DNA: TGTGCCAGCAGTTTGGGGACACCTTTATCCTACGAGCAGTACTTC. It yields the protein CASSLGTPLSYEQYF. The whole variable domain, filled in from reference TRBV28 and TRBJ2-7, reads DVKVTQSSRYLVKRTGEKVFLECVQDMDHENMFWYRQDPGLGLRLIYFSYDVKMKEKGDIPEGYSVSREKKERFSLILESASTNQTSMYLCASSLGTPLSYEQYFGPGTRLTVT.

The chain joins TRBV2 to TRBJ1-4; D is possibly TRBD1 (6 bases). The V gene lost 6 bases and the J gene lost 7 bases, with 15 bases spanning the gap. CDR3 length equals 14 residues. Per germline, CDR1 SNHLY and CDR2 FYNNEI. CDR3: CASRTWTVREKLFF. The CDR3 DNA follows: TGTGCCAGCAGGACTTGGACAGTGCGTGAAAAACTGTTTTTT.

This chain links TRBV6-1 with TRBJ1-6; perhaps TRBD1 as D (5 bases). Trimming shortened V by 7 bases and J by 6 bases, and 10 bases separated the two germline ends. CDR1 is MNHNS, CDR2 SASEGT, per germline. The CDR3 has 13 amino acids. The CDR3 DNA is TGTGCCAGCATTTGGACACCTAATTCACCCCTCCACTTT. Residues: CASIWTPNSPLHF.

This sequence joins TRBV15 and TRBJ2-7, with D possibly being TRBD2 (6 bases). Germline assignment: CDR1 LNHNV and CDR2 YYDKDF (reference sequence). The V end lost 0 bases, the J end lost 4 bases, and 7 bases lay between the germline ends. The CDR3 has 13 amino acids. This CDR3 is CATSRDGTYEQYF. CDR3 bases: TGTGCCACCAGCAGAGATGGGACTTACGAGCAGTACTTC.

This clone was counted a single time. This chain connects TRBV12-5 to TRBJ2-7, with 10 bases lining up with TRBD1. CDR3 length: 15 residues. V was clipped by 2 bases and J by 4 bases; unmatched bases: 5. Germline V gives CDR1 LGHNT, CDR2 FRNRAP. The CDR3 DNA is TGTGCTAGTGGTTTGAAGACAGGGGGCGCATACGAGCAGTACTTC. Translated: CASGLKTGGAYEQYF.

This clone was recorded once. V gene TRBV7-2 combines with J gene TRBJ2-5; D gene unclear. The CDR3 runs to 14 residues. The V end was cut by 5 bases, the J end by 0 bases, with 10 bases between. CDR1 and CDR2 (germline): SGHTA, FQGNSA. CDR3 loop: CASSQSPDQETQYF. The CDR3 coding sequence is TGTGCCAGCAGCCAGTCACCCGACCAAGAGACCCAGTACTTC.

This clone has only a few counts. The chain links TRBV5-4 to TRBJ2-1; D possibly corresponds to TRBD2 (6 bases). The CDR3 loop spans 13 amino acids. Trimming shortened V by 4 bases and J by 5 bases, and 10 bases separated the two germline ends. Germline CDR1 reads SGHNT; CDR2 reads YYREEE (reference sequence). This CDR3 reads CASSMDYHNEQFF. In DNA form, the CDR3 reads TGTGCCAGCAGCATGGACTACCACAATGAGCAGTTCTTC. Full variable domain (remainder filled in from reference TRBV5-4 and TRBJ2-1): ETGVTQSPTHLIKTRGQQVTLRCSSQSGHNTVSWYQQALGQGPQFIFQYYREEENGRGNFPPRFSGLQFPNYSSELNVNALELDDSALYLCASSMDYHNEQFFGPGTRLTVL.

In nucleotides, the CDR3 is TGTGCCAGCAGTTACATGGGACAGATAACCGGGGAGCTGTTTTTT. Protein sequence: CASSYMGQITGELFF. This rearrangement joins TRBV6-5 to TRBJ2-2; 7 nucleotides align to TRBD1. The CDR3 spans 15 residues. Germline V gene data show CDR1 as MNHEY and CDR2 as SVGAGI. V shed 2 bases, J shed 5 bases, and the junction held 5 bases outside the gene matches.

The J gene is TRBJ2-1, the V gene TRBV6-6; no firm D call. The CDR3 consists of 11 residues. Germline assignment: CDR1 MNHNY and CDR2 SVGAGI (reference sequence). The V and J ends lost 6 bases and 11 bases respectively, with 11 bases between them. The CDR3 protein is CASRTLRQQFF. The CDR3, as DNA: TGTGCCAGCAGGACCTTGCGGCAGCAGTTCTTC.

The genes are TRBV18 and TRBJ1-1; D is possibly TRBD1 (5 bases). There are 13 residues in the CDR3. Germline V gene data show CDR1 as KGHSH and CDR2 as LQKENI. Deletions cut 0 bases from V and 6 bases from J, with 8 bases between. In DNA, the CDR3 is TGTGCCAGCTCACCACCAGGAGGGGCTGAAGCTTTCTTT. Translated: CASSPPGGAEAFF.

The rearrangement uses TRBV5-6 and TRBJ2-3, with D hard to call. Trimming took off 2 bases at V and 5 bases at J, with 9 bases between the two ends. The CDR3 sequence is 13 residues long. Germline V CDR1 and CDR2: SGHDT, YYEEEE. The CDR3 DNA reads TGTGCCAGCAGCTTAGATACACAAGATACGCAGTATTTT. Its translation is CASSLDTQDTQYF.

J is TRBJ1-2 and V is TRBV6-1; tentatively, D is TRBD1 (6 bases). Germline V gene sequence: CDR1 MNHNS, CDR2 SASEGT. CDR3 length: 14 residues. V was cut by 6 bases and J by 4 bases, with 15 bases left in between. The CDR3 loop reads CASSLTGSAYGYTF. As DNA, the CDR3 is TGTGCCAGCAGCCTGACAGGATCTGCCTATGGCTACACCTTC.

J is TRBJ1-2 and V is TRBV11-2; 8 nucleotides match TRBD1. V lost 5 bases, J lost 6 bases, and 8 bases stayed unmatched. The CDR3 runs 14 residues. The germline gives CDR1 SGHAT, CDR2 FQNNGV. CDR3 region: CASSIGQGRDGYTF. The CDR3 coding sequence is TGTGCCAGCAGCATAGGACAGGGAAGAGATGGCTACACCTTC.

This sequence joins TRBV11-3 and TRBJ2-2; 8 nucleotides agree with TRBD1. CDR1 is SGHNT, CDR2 YENEEA, per germline. This CDR3 is built from 20 residues. Trimming removed 1 base from V and 0 bases from J; junction bases left unmatched: 13. The CDR3 DNA reads as TGTGCCAGCAGCTTAGCCTTCCCCAGGGGGCAAAAGCCGAACACCGGGGAGCTGTTTTTT. Its translation is CASSLAFPRGQKPNTGELFF. The variable domain in full, completed from reference TRBV11-3 and TRBJ2-2, reads EAGVVQSPRYKIIEKKQPVAFWCNPISGHNTLYWYLQNLGQGPELLIRYENEEAVDDSQLPKDRFSAERLKGVDSTLKIQPAELGDSAVYLCASSLAFPRGQKPNTGELFFGEGSRLTVL.

The table lists this clone with a few counts. J is TRBJ1-1 and V is TRBV5-1; D possibly corresponds to TRBD1 (5 bases). The germline V gene has CDR1 SGHRS and CDR2 YFSETQ. V was cut by 5 bases and J by 5 bases, with 13 bases left in between. This CDR3 has 13 residues. As DNA, the CDR3 is TGCGCCAGCAGTTGGAAGCAGGGAACTGAAGCTTTCTTT. The encoded protein is CASSWKQGTEAFF.

The rearrangement joins TRBV30 to TRBJ2-1, with 13 bases fitting TRBD2. Looked up from germline, CDR1 is GTSNPN and CDR2 is SVGIG (reference sequence). This CDR3 comprises 15 residues. Trimming took 3 bases from V and 3 from J; bases not matched to a gene: 2. The CDR3 sequence is CAWRRLAGGYNEQFF. The CDR3 nucleotides read TGTGCCTGGAGGCGACTAGCGGGAGGCTACAATGAGCAGTTCTTC.

This sequence joins TRBV2 and TRBJ1-1; D might be TRBD1 (6 bases). The germline V and J ends were trimmed by 4 bases and 6 bases, with 18 bases remaining between them. Germline loops: CDR1 SNHLY, CDR2 FYNNEI. The CDR3 runs to 15 residues. CDR3 nucleotides: TGTGCCAGCAGTGCTACAGGGCTAAGAACTCCTGAAGCTTTCTTT. This translates into CASSATGLRTPEAFF. Full variable domain (remainder filled in from reference TRBV2 and TRBJ1-1): EPEVTQTPSHQVTQMGQEVILRCVPISNHLYFYWYRQILGQKVEFLVSFYNNEISEKSEIFDDQFSVERPDGSNFTLKIRSTKLEDSAMYFCASSATGLRTPEAFFGQGTRLTVV.

The V and J genes are TRBV30 and TRBJ1-2; 10 nucleotides match TRBD1. V was clipped by 0 bases and J by 7 bases; unmatched bases: 5. Germline-derived CDR1 and CDR2 are GTSNPN and SVGIG (reference sequence). This CDR3 spans 14 amino acids. The CDR3 DNA sequence: TGTGCCTGGAGTGTAGGGACAGGGGAGGCTGGCTACACCTTC. Translating gives CAWSVGTGEAGYTF.

The chain joins TRBV5-5 to TRBJ2-7; TRBD2 agrees at 7 bases. This CDR3 region has 14 residues. With V trimmed by 4 bases and J by 1 base, 5 bases remained unmatched. Germline V lookup: CDR1 SGHKS, CDR2 YYEKEE (reference sequence). CDR3 sequence reads: CASSGKLASYEQYF. The CDR3 DNA reads TGTGCCAGCAGCGGAAAACTAGCGTCCTACGAGCAGTACTTC.

This clone was picked up one time. This chain's CDR3 is CASSLFWGPRGNQPQHF. CDR3 in DNA: TGTGCCAGCAGCTTGTTCTGGGGCCCCAGGGGCAATCAGCCCCAGCATTTT. The chain couples TRBV5-6 to TRBJ1-5; D may be TRBD1 (5 bases). This CDR3 is built from 17 residues. Trimming left V 1 base short and J 2 bases short, with 16 bases between. Germline CDR1 SGHDT, CDR2 YYEEEE.

This chain joins TRBV2 and TRBJ2-4, with D tentatively TRBD1 (6 bases). The length of the CDR3 is 16 residues. V was pared by 4 bases and J by 6 bases, with 19 bases between. From germline, CDR1 is SNHLY and CDR2 FYNNEI. The CDR3 DNA follows: TGTGCCAGCAGTGGATTCTTGGGGACACCAAGAAACATTCAGTACTTC. It codes for CASSGFLGTPRNIQYF.

The CDR3 reads CASSQERRSYEQYF. Written as DNA, the CDR3 is TGTGCCAGCAGCCAAGAGCGGCGCTCCTACGAGCAGTACTTC. The chain links TRBV4-2 to TRBJ2-7; D is unclear. V was trimmed by 0 bases and J by 0 bases, leaving 6 bases between them. This CDR3 is 14 amino acids long. The germline V gene has CDR1 LGHNA and CDR2 YNFKEQ.

This clone has just one count. The V and J genes are TRBV28 and TRBJ1-6; D possibly corresponds to TRBD1 (5 bases). Trimming pared 5 bases from V and 7 bases from J, leaving 15 bases between. Germline CDR1 reads MDHEN; CDR2 reads SYDVKM. CDR3 size: 15 residues. The CDR3 protein is CASSPPPGGNSPLHF. DNA for the CDR3: TGTGCCAGCAGTCCCCCCCCTGGGGGGAATTCACCCCTCCACTTT.